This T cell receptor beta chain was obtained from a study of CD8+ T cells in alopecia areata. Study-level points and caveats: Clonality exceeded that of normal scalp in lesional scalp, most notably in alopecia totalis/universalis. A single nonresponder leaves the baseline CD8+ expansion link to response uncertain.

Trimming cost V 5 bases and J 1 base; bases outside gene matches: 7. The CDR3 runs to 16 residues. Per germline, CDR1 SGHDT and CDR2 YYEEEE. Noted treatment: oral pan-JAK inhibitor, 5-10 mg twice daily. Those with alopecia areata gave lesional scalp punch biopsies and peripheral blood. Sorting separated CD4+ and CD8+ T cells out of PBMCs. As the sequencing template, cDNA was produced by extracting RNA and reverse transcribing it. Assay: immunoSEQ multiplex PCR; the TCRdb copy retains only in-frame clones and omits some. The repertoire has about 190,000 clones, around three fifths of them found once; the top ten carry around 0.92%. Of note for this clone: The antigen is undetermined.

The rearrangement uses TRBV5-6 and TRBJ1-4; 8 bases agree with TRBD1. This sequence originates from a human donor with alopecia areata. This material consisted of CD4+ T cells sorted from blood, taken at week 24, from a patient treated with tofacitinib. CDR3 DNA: TGTGCCAGCAGTCTGCAGGGGGCCAGAACTAATGAAAAACTGTTTTTT. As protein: CASSLQGARTNEKLFF.